The sequence of this T cell receptor (beta chain) was determined in a study of blood T cell repertoires in COVID-19 (dated by TCRdb to 2020 to 2022). Study-level background: The collaborator samples originated in the United States, Italy and Spain and spanned the acute and convalescent phases of COVID-19. The material from the prospective study consisted of cDNA or gDNA derived from T cells, B-cell-depleted T cells, or PBMCs. Deeply sampled blood TCRbeta repertoires from subjects exposed to, actively infected with, or recovered from COVID-19 were included in the dataset. The repertoires were released in a freely available public database meant as a resource for research on the immune response to SARS-CoV-2. The samples were drawn from the first 160 participants of the ongoing ImmuneRACE study and from some 1,300 subjects provided by 6 global collaborators. A de-identified subject ID, COVID-19 status, age in years and sex were almost always included in the sample metadata. HLA class I and class II types, where available, came from metadata supplied by the sample provider rather than from assay-based typing. Overall results and qualifications from the work: The quantity of clinical and demographic metadata differed by source and by participant and was supplied without curation.

Whole blood was collected in K2EDTA tubes by collaborating institutions according to the institutions' own protocols. For TCRbeta analysis, collaborators shipped samples as frozen whole blood, isolated PBMCs, or DNA extracted from either of those sample types. A word on this clone: The specificity of this receptor is unknown. No much larger clone is present one base from it, and per-base qualities are unavailable.

Trimming costs V 7 bases and J 1 base, and their ends lie 13 bases apart. The germline V gene sets CDR1 to ENHRY and CDR2 to SYGVKD. From cysteine to phenylalanine, the CDR3 is 14 amino acids long. The only DNA kept is the CDR3, 42 bases in frame from the first base. TCRbeta CDR3 regions were amplified from genomic DNA using the immunoSEQ Assay, a bias-controlled multiplex PCR. The study's processing was this. Nucleated cell counts per sample were estimated from amplification of reference gene primers within the assay. To quantify the absolute abundance of each unique TCRbeta CDR3 rearrangement, sequence reads were collapsed and filtered. For each sample, productive Simpson clonality was calculated by taking the square root of Simpson's diversity index across productive rearrangements. Held by TCRdb, this immuneACCESS table contains in-frame sequences only and omits some clones. Under half of the omission traces to an unresolved V gene where checked; the cause of the rest is unknown. V, J and clone size are taken as reported in that table, and D and trimming were inferred from the DNA itself. The sample has 180,000 or so clones on record, about 88% of them singletons. Around 5% of the sample is in the top ten clones.

The sequence is built from TRBV10-3 and TRBJ1-1, and the D gene may be TRBD1, 6 bases matching. The receptor was isolated from a woman of 80 years or more with acute or convalescent COVID-19. The sequenced material came from peripheral blood. The CDR3: CAINAGAANTEAFF. The nucleotide sequence reads as follows: TGTGCCATCAACGCAGGGGCCGCGAACACTGAAGCTTTCTTT.